Below, 12 T cell receptor beta chains from the same sample are listed, as sequenced in a study of cytomegalovirus exposure and HLA in healthy donors. The PCR employed 60 Vbeta primers together with 13 Jbeta primers. Measured with immunoSEQ multiplex PCR; TCRdb has only the in-frame clones, and not every one. This sample has some 200,000 clones, with 70% to 90% found just once. The sequenced sample consisted of PBMCs. The receptor source for this set is a woman aged 25 to 45 in good health and CMV-seronegative.

The V gene is TRBV4-2, the J gene TRBJ2-7, with 9 bases aligning to TRBD2. V dropped 5 bases and J dropped 0; count of bases not matched to a gene: 2. This CDR3 region has 14 residues. CDR1 is LGHNA, CDR2 YNFKEQ, per germline. CDR3 coding DNA: TGTGCCAGCAGCAAGACTAGCGGCTCCTACGAGCAGTACTTC. Translation: CASSKTSGSYEQYF.

This sequence joins TRBV28 and TRBJ2-5; TRBD1 is a possible D gene (5 bases). The tail of the sequence fits TRBJ2-7 better, so the J call may be wrong. Germline CDR1 is MDHEN and CDR2 is SYDVKM. The CDR3 has 14 amino acids. This CDR3 is CASSLPRVNYEQYF. The CDR3 coding sequence is TGTGCCAGCAGTCTCCCCAGGGTAAACTACGAGCAGTACTTC.

This rearrangement joins TRBV6-5 to TRBJ1-1; D remains unclear. There are 13 residues in the CDR3. Trimming took off 2 bases at V and 1 base at J, with 5 bases between the two ends. CDR1 and CDR2 from the germline V gene are MNHEY and SVGAGI. Written as DNA, the CDR3 is TGTGCCAGCAGTTACGACTGGAACACTGAAGCTTTCTTT. Protein: CASSYDWNTEAFF.

The gene calls are TRBV28 and TRBJ1-5; the D gene is possibly TRBD1 (5 bases). CDR1 is MDHEN, CDR2 SYDVKM, per germline. V dropped 6 bases and J dropped 0 bases, with 15 bases sitting between them. There are 16 residues in the CDR3. The CDR3: CASSKGSVYSNQPQHF. The CDR3 DNA follows: TGTGCCAGCAGCAAGGGGTCAGTTTATAGCAATCAGCCCCAGCATTTT.

The V gene is TRBV5-4, the J gene TRBJ2-1, with a tentative D call TRBD1 (6 bases). Germline lookup yields CDR1 SGHNT and CDR2 YYREEE (reference sequence). V lost 1 base, J lost 1 base, and 12 bases lay in between. The CDR3 is 16 amino acids. The CDR3 here is CASSLNGGLSYNEQFF. CDR3 DNA sequence: TGTGCCAGCAGCTTGAATGGGGGCCTATCCTACAATGAGCAGTTCTTC. Supplemented by reference TRBV5-4 and TRBJ2-1, the full variable domain reads ETGVTQSPTHLIKTRGQQVTLRCSSQSGHNTVSWYQQALGQGPQFIFQYYREEENGRGNFPPRFSGLQFPNYSSELNVNALELDDSALYLCASSLNGGLSYNEQFFGPGTRLTVL.

The chain is built from TRBV19 and TRBJ2-3; 9 positions match TRBD2. V shed 6 bases, J shed 4 bases, and the junction held 8 bases outside the gene matches. CDR1 is LNHDA and CDR2 is SQIVND in the germline V gene (reference sequence). This CDR3 has 15 residues. The CDR3 spells CASSSSGDMADTQYF. In DNA form, the CDR3 reads TGTGCCAGTAGCTCTAGCGGGGACATGGCAGATACGCAGTATTTT.

This clone was detected only a few times. The V and J genes are TRBV4-3 and TRBJ2-7; TRBD2 aligns across 7 bases. The germline gives CDR1 LGHNA, CDR2 YSLEER. With 0 bases clipped from V and 5 bases from J, the junction kept 7 bases outside the gene matches. This CDR3 contains 15 residues. In DNA, the CDR3 is TGCGCCAGCAGCCAAGAGGGGCAGGGAGGGAACGAGCAGTACTTC. Translation: CASSQEGQGGNEQYF.

This clone was counted only a few times. A junction end diverges from the germline sequence, so it may reflect a read error. V usage is TRBV7-9 and J usage is TRBJ2-7; D remains ambiguous. This CDR3 has 12 residues. The germline V gene encodes CDR1 SEHNR and CDR2 FQNEAQ (reference sequence). CDR3 bases: TGTTCCAGCAGCTTATCTGGCAACGAGCAGTACTTC. Protein product: CSSSLSGNEQYF.

V gene TRBV29-1 combines with J gene TRBJ2-1; 8 nucleotides align to TRBD1. V shed 3 bases and J 7 bases; nucleotides not matched to a gene: 14. The germline V gene encodes CDR1 SQVTM and CDR2 ANQGSEA. The CDR3 runs to 16 residues. CDR3 loop: CSVDSRGRGHLNEQFF. The CDR3 coding sequence is TGCAGCGTTGATAGCCGGGGCAGGGGGCACTTGAATGAGCAGTTCTTC.

The chain has TRBV28 and TRBJ2-3, with 10 bases lining up with TRBD1. Germline values: CDR1 MDHEN, CDR2 SYDVKM. V shed 6 bases and J 5 bases; nucleotides not matched to a gene: 8. This CDR3 has 15 amino acids. The CDR3 reads CASSPGGTGEDTQYF. CDR3 DNA sequence: TGTGCCAGCAGCCCCGGAGGGACAGGGGAAGATACGCAGTATTTT.

The chain joins TRBV15 to TRBJ2-7, with 8 nucleotides matching TRBD1. The V gene's germline CDR1 is LNHNV and CDR2 YYDKDF (reference sequence). The V and J ends lost 5 bases and 2 bases, in that order; junction bases with no gene match: 14. This CDR3 spans 17 amino acids. The DNA of the CDR3 is TGTGCCACCAGCCAAACATCCGCCGGGACAGGTCCCTACGAGCAGTACTTC. Translation gives CATSQTSAGTGPYEQYF.

The V call is TRBV29-1, the J call TRBJ2-3; D possibly corresponds to TRBD1 (6 bases). Germline V CDR1 and CDR2: SQVTM, ANQGSEA. The CDR3 runs to 12 residues. V lost 7 bases and J lost 3, with 11 bases in between. The CDR3 sequence: CSAIQGTDTQYF. Written as DNA, the CDR3 is TGCAGCGCAATACAGGGAACAGATACGCAGTATTTT.